Listed below are T cell receptor beta chains from one sample, sequenced in a study of T cells in Graves' hyperthyroidism and ophthalmopathy. TCRdb ran MiXCR on the multiplex PCR reads and lists one entry per CDR3 protein. The sample shows about 500,000 distinct CDR3 sequences, 46% of them seen only once. The sample consisted of peripheral blood or thyroid tissue (not recorded which). The origin of the receptors is an adult woman with Graves' disease, either hyperthyroidism or ophthalmopathy (not recorded which). The CDR3 runs from the conserved cysteine through the conserved F or W. D genes are given only for firm matches. Clone size is stated in some rows and not others, as once, few, many or a class when expanded.

clone size: .
D gene: TRBD1
J gene: TRBJ2-7
V gene: TRBV28
CDR3 DNA: TGTGCCAGCAACACCGGGACAGGGGGCTTCGAGCAGTACTTC
CDR3 protein: CASNTGTGGFEQYF

clone size: .
D gene: .
J gene: TRBJ1-3
V gene: TRBV7-9
CDR3 DNA: TGTGCCAGCAGCTTAGTATCCAGGGGCGGATACACCATATATTTT
CDR3 protein: CASSLVSRGGYTIYF

clone size: .
D gene: TRBD1
J gene: TRBJ1-4
V gene: TRBV7-2
CDR3 DNA: TGTGCCAGCAGCAGACCGACAGGGGGCTTTGAAAAACTGTTTTTT
CDR3 protein: CASSRPTGGFEKLFF

clone size: many
D gene: .
J gene: TRBJ2-7
V gene: TRBV6-2/TRBV6-3
CDR3 DNA: TGTGCCAGCAGTTACTCGGAGGTTCCCACCCGGAACTTC
CDR3 protein: CASSYSEVPTRNF

clone size: .
D gene: .
J gene: TRBJ2-5
V gene: TRBV25-1
CDR3 DNA: TGTGCCAGCAGTGGCTCCCTAGGCCAGTACCAAGAGACCCAGTACTTC
CDR3 protein: CASSGSLGQYQETQYF

clone size: .
D gene: .
J gene: TRBJ1-1
V gene: TRBV29-1
CDR3 DNA: TGCAGCGGGGTGACAGCGAACACTGAAGCTTTCTTT
CDR3 protein: CSGVTANTEAFF

clone size: .
D gene: .
J gene: TRBJ1-2
V gene: TRBV29-1
CDR3 DNA: TGCAGCGTTGAGGTGGGGTCCTATGGCCACACCTTC
CDR3 protein: CSVEVGSYGHTF

clone size: .
D gene: .
J gene: TRBJ2-5
V gene: TRBV29-1
CDR3 DNA: TGCAGCGTTGAAGTTGGCAGTGACTCCTCCCAAGAGACCCAGTACTTC
CDR3 protein: CSVEVGSDSSQETQYF

clone size: .
D gene: .
J gene: TRBJ2-7
V gene: TRBV7-6
CDR3 DNA: TGTGCCAGCAGCTTAGTAGACAGAACCTACGAGCAGTACTTC
CDR3 protein: CASSLVDRTYEQYF

clone size: few
D gene: TRBD1
J gene: TRBJ2-7
V gene: TRBV7-9
CDR3 DNA: TGTGCCAGCTCACCACACCGGGACAGGAGCTCCTACGAGCAGTACTTC
CDR3 protein: CASSPHRDRSSYEQYF

clone size: .
D gene: TRBD1
J gene: TRBJ2-6
V gene: TRBV7-9
CDR3 DNA: TGTGCCAGCAGCTCCGGACAGGGGGCGTATGGGGCCAACGTCCTGACTTTC
CDR3 protein: CASSSGQGAYGANVLTF

clone size: many
D gene: .
J gene: TRBJ1-4
V gene: TRBV6-5
CDR3 DNA: TGTGCCAGCAGTTACTCAACTAATGAAAAACTGTTTTTT
CDR3 protein: CASSYSTNEKLFF

clone size: .
D gene: TRBD2
J gene: TRBJ2-3
V gene: TRBV7-9
CDR3 DNA: TGTGCCAGCAGCTTAGGGACTAGTCGGTCCACAGATACGCAGTATTTT
CDR3 protein: CASSLGTSRSTDTQYF

clone size: few
D gene: .
J gene: TRBJ1-5
V gene: TRBV7-2
CDR3 DNA: TGTGCCAGCAGCTTAGCGGCCCGGCAGGGTAGCAATCAGCCCCAGCATTTT
CDR3 protein: CASSLAARQGSNQPQHF

clone size: many
D gene: .
J gene: TRBJ2-7
V gene: TRBV12-3/TRBV12-4
CDR3 DNA: TGTGCCAGCAGTGCCGGGTCTAAATACGAGCAGTACTTC
CDR3 protein: CASSAGSKYEQYF

clone size: .
D gene: TRBD1
J gene: TRBJ1-2
V gene: TRBV2
CDR3 DNA: TGTGCCAGCAGGGACAGGATAAACTATGGCTACACCTTC
CDR3 protein: CASRDRINYGYTF

clone size: .
D gene: TRBD1
J gene: TRBJ2-7
V gene: TRBV7-6
CDR3 DNA: TGTGCCAGCAGCCGGGACAGGGGACGGGGCGAGCAGTACTTC
CDR3 protein: CASSRDRGRGEQYF

clone size: .
D gene: .
J gene: TRBJ2-5
V gene: TRBV2
CDR3 DNA: TGTGCTAGAGCGGCCCAGGGTAAAGAGACCCAGTACTTC
CDR3 protein: CARAAQGKETQYF

clone size: .
D gene: .
J gene: TRBJ2-7
V gene: TRBV10-3
CDR3 DNA: TGTGCCAGCAACCCGGCCGGAACCTACGAGCAGTACTTC
CDR3 protein: CASNPAGTYEQYF

clone size: .
D gene: TRBD2
J gene: TRBJ2-7
V gene: TRBV20-1
CDR3 DNA: TGCAGTTTGGCGGGGGAGTGGGACTACGAGCAGTACTTC
CDR3 protein: CSLAGEWDYEQYF

clone size: few
D gene: TRBD1
J gene: TRBJ2-7
V gene: TRBV10-3
CDR3 DNA: TGTGCCATCAGCGCTGACAGGGCCTACGAGCAGTACTTC
CDR3 protein: CAISADRAYEQYF

clone size: many
D gene: TRBD2
J gene: TRBJ2-7
V gene: TRBV7-2
CDR3 DNA: TGTGCCAGCAGCTTAGCCCGGGAGGTTGGGTACGAGCAGTACTTC
CDR3 protein: CASSLAREVGYEQYF

clone size: many
D gene: .
J gene: TRBJ2-7
V gene: TRBV7-9
CDR3 DNA: TGTGCCAGCAGCTTAGCCGGGGCCCCTTTGTACTTC
CDR3 protein: CASSLAGAPLYF

clone size: .
D gene: TRBD1
J gene: TRBJ2-5
V gene: TRBV5-4
CDR3 DNA: TGTGCCAGCAGCCTCCGACAGGGGGGGTACTTCCAAGAGACCCAGTACTTC
CDR3 protein: CASSLRQGGYFQETQYF

clone size: many
D gene: TRBD1
J gene: TRBJ1-1
V gene: TRBV12-3/TRBV12-4
CDR3 DNA: TGTGCCAGCAGTCAACCGACAGGGGGCCTAGCTGAAGCTTTCTTT
CDR3 protein: CASSQPTGGLAEAFF

clone size: .
D gene: .
J gene: TRBJ1-2
V gene: TRBV11-2
CDR3 DNA: TGTGCCTGGAGTGAGGCCTTCTTTCTTGGCTACACCTTC
CDR3 protein: CAWSEAFFLGYTF

clone size: .
D gene: TRBD1
J gene: TRBJ2-2
V gene: TRBV24-1
CDR3 DNA: TGTGCCACCAGTGACCCGGACAGGGTGAACACCGGGGAGCTGTTTTTT
CDR3 protein: CATSDPDRVNTGELFF

clone size: .
D gene: TRBD1
J gene: TRBJ1-6
V gene: TRBV10-2
CDR3 DNA: TGCGCCAGCAGTGAGCCGGGACAGGGGTCCTATAATTCACCCCTCCACTTT
CDR3 protein: CASSEPGQGSYNSPLHF

clone size: .
D gene: .
J gene: TRBJ1-5
V gene: TRBV6-2/TRBV6-3
CDR3 DNA: TGTGCCAGCAGTTATTTTGGGAGTGGCGAGACCCAGCATTTT
CDR3 protein: CASSYFGSGETQHF

clone size: .
D gene: TRBD1
J gene: TRBJ2-6
V gene: TRBV7-9
CDR3 DNA: TGTGCCAGCAGCTCAGTCCTTGGACAGGGGAGCTCTGGGGCCAACGTCCTGACTTTC
CDR3 protein: CASSSVLGQGSSGANVLTF

clone size: .
D gene: .
J gene: TRBJ1-2
V gene: TRBV10-3
CDR3 DNA: TGTGCCATCAGTGAATGGGGGGCAGGAAACTATGGCTACACCTTC
CDR3 protein: CAISEWGAGNYGYTF

clone size: .
D gene: .
J gene: TRBJ2-7
V gene: TRBV19
CDR3 DNA: TGTGCCAGTAGTAAGGGGACAGCGGGTTCCTACGAGCAGTACTTC
CDR3 protein: CASSKGTAGSYEQYF

clone size: once
D gene: .
J gene: TRBJ1-1
V gene: TRBV29-1
CDR3 DNA: TGCAGCTTGTCGTCTCACCGGCGGACTGAAGCTTTCTTT
CDR3 protein: CSLSSHRRTEAFF

clone size: few
D gene: TRBD2
J gene: TRBJ2-2
V gene: TRBV24-1
CDR3 DNA: TGTGCCACCAGTGAATCGTCGGCTAGCGGCACCGGGGAGCTGTTTTTT
CDR3 protein: CATSESSASGTGELFF

clone size: .
D gene: TRBD2
J gene: TRBJ2-1
V gene: TRBV10-3
CDR3 DNA: TGTGCCATCAGTGTTGCCCGTAGGACTAGCGACGATGAGCAGTTCTTC
CDR3 protein: CAISVARRTSDDEQFF

clone size: many
D gene: TRBD1
J gene: TRBJ2-7
V gene: TRBV5-1
CDR3 DNA: TGTGCCAGCAGCCCCGGACAGGGGGCCTACGAGCAGTACTTC
CDR3 protein: CASSPGQGAYEQYF

clone size: once
D gene: TRBD1
J gene: TRBJ1-2
V gene: TRBV10-3
CDR3 DNA: TGTGCCTCGCGTGACAGGGGAGGGAATTATGGCTACACCTTC
CDR3 protein: CASRDRGGNYGYTF

clone size: few
D gene: TRBD1
J gene: TRBJ1-5
V gene: TRBV7-6
CDR3 DNA: TGTGCCAGCAGCTTAGCCGGGACAGGGGGCGATCAGCCCCAGCATTTT
CDR3 protein: CASSLAGTGGDQPQHF

clone size: once
D gene: .
J gene: TRBJ2-2
V gene: TRBV7-9
CDR3 DNA: TGTGCCAGCAGACGAAGGGGGATCCACACCGGGGAGCTGTTTTTT
CDR3 protein: CASRRRGIHTGELFF

clone size: .
D gene: .
J gene: TRBJ1-2
V gene: TRBV7-9
CDR3 DNA: TGTGCCAGCAGCCCAGGACACGGCTATGGCTACACCTTC
CDR3 protein: CASSPGHGYGYTF

clone size: few
D gene: .
J gene: TRBJ2-7
V gene: TRBV7-9
CDR3 DNA: TGTGCCAGCAGCCAGGGGTCCCTTTCCTACGAGCAGTACTTC
CDR3 protein: CASSQGSLSYEQYF

clone size: many
D gene: .
J gene: TRBJ2-7
V gene: TRBV9
CDR3 DNA: TGTGCCAGCAGCGTAGCGCCCCTTCCCTCTTACGAGCAGTACTTC
CDR3 protein: CASSVAPLPSYEQYF

clone size: .
D gene: .
J gene: TRBJ2-1
V gene: TRBV7-9
CDR3 DNA: TGTGCCAGCAGCTCCCTTTCCGGGATCACCAATGAGCAGTTCTTC
CDR3 protein: CASSSLSGITNEQFF

clone size: few
D gene: TRBD2
J gene: TRBJ2-5
V gene: TRBV29-1
CDR3 DNA: TGCAGCGTTGTATGGGGGGGAGAGACCCAGTACTTC
CDR3 protein: CSVVWGGETQYF

clone size: .
D gene: .
J gene: TRBJ1-1
V gene: TRBV19
CDR3 DNA: TGTGCCAGCAGTTACCCCTACCGGACGGTGAACACTGAAGCTTTCTTT
CDR3 protein: CASSYPYRTVNTEAFF

clone size: .
D gene: TRBD1
J gene: TRBJ1-2
V gene: TRBV7-2
CDR3 DNA: TGTGCCAGCAGCCCCTCGACAGGGGTTGGCTATGGCTACACCTTC
CDR3 protein: CASSPSTGVGYGYTF

clone size: many
D gene: .
J gene: TRBJ1-4
V gene: TRBV20-1
CDR3 DNA: TGCAGTGCACCAGGTGCAACTAATGAAAAACTGTTTTTT
CDR3 protein: CSAPGATNEKLFF

clone size: many
D gene: .
J gene: TRBJ1-1
V gene: TRBV6-5
CDR3 DNA: TGTGCCAGTAACACGAGGGGAACTGAAGCTTTCTTT
CDR3 protein: CASNTRGTEAFF

clone size: many
D gene: .
J gene: TRBJ1-1
V gene: TRBV5-4
CDR3 DNA: TGTGCCAGCAGCACCCAAGGGGCGACGAACACTGAAGCTTTCTTT
CDR3 protein: CASSTQGATNTEAFF

clone size: .
D gene: .
J gene: TRBJ2-5
V gene: TRBV7-9
CDR3 DNA: TGTGCCAGCAGCTCGGGAAGGCCACCGAAGGAGACCCAGTACTTC
CDR3 protein: CASSSGRPPKETQYF

clone size: .
D gene: .
J gene: TRBJ1-2
V gene: TRBV7-2
CDR3 DNA: TGTGCCAGCAGCTCCCGGGACACTTCCGGGGACGATGGCTACACCTTC
CDR3 protein: CASSSRDTSGDDGYTF

clone size: .
D gene: .
J gene: TRBJ1-6
V gene: TRBV15
CDR3 DNA: TGTGCCACCAGCAGAGATCTTAAAGGGTCCTACTCCTATAATTCACCCCTCCACTTT
CDR3 protein: CATSRDLKGSYSYNSPLHF

clone size: .
D gene: .
J gene: TRBJ2-6
V gene: TRBV7-3
CDR3 DNA: TGTGCCAGCAGCTTAACCACCCGGGCCAACGTCCTGACTTTC
CDR3 protein: CASSLTTRANVLTF

clone size: few
D gene: TRBD1
J gene: TRBJ2-7
V gene: TRBV2
CDR3 DNA: TGTGCCAGCAGTGCGGGGACAGGGAACTACGAGCAGTACTTC
CDR3 protein: CASSAGTGNYEQYF

clone size: .
D gene: .
J gene: TRBJ1-5
V gene: TRBV9
CDR3 DNA: TGTGCCAGCAGCTATGACGGTAGCAATCAGCCCCAGCATTTT
CDR3 protein: CASSYDGSNQPQHF